Following are 23 T cell receptor beta chains from one sample sequenced in a study of early T cells in non-severe SARS-CoV-2 infection (dated by TCRdb to the early 2020s). Receptor amplification or capture employed 5' RACE. Sequencing instrument: NextSeq 500. TCRdb trimmed the raw reads at Q25, called clones with MiXCR and kept productive beta chains. Rows merge per CDR3 protein into single entries with the most common DNA and genes. The sample table contains tens of thousands of distinct CDR3 sequences; only one count was recorded for about 12% of them. Jointly, the top ten make up 9.5% to 13% of the sample. The sequenced sample consisted of whole blood. These receptors were collected from an adult who was a healthcare worker with PCR-confirmed SARS-CoV-2 infection or an uninfected control (not recorded which).

This clonotype was recorded a few times. The CDR3 DNA reads TGCAGCGTTGAAGAAGGTAGTCAGGGGCCCCCTCAAGAGACCCAGTACTTC. It is translated as CSVEEGSQGPPQETQYF. The chain uses TRBV29-1 and TRBJ2-5; TRBD1 might be the D (6 bases). The germline CDR1 and CDR2 sequences are SQVTM and ANQGSEA. The CDR3 spans 17 residues. The ends were cut back, 0 bases at V and 2 bases at J, with 19 bases in the middle.

The chain employs TRBV9 and TRBJ2-3; D possibly uses TRBD1 or TRBD2 (6 bases each). V dropped 3 bases and J dropped 2 bases, with 16 bases sitting between them. CDR3 length: 16 amino acids. Germline values: CDR1 SGDLS, CDR2 YYNGEE. This chain's CDR3 is CASSGPTGAITDTQYF. CDR3 DNA: TGTGCCAGCAGCGGCCCCACGGGGGCCATCACAGATACGCAGTATTTT.

V is TRBV18 and J is TRBJ2-7; TRBD1 matches at 7 bases. V dropped 3 bases and J dropped 3; count of bases not matched to a gene: 5. CDR3 length: 14 amino acids. Germline assignment: CDR1 KGHSH and CDR2 LQKENI. The CDR3 sequence is CASSPGQANYEQYF. CDR3 in DNA: TGTGCCAGCTCACCCGGACAGGCGAACTACGAGCAGTACTTC. Filled out from reference TRBV18 and TRBJ2-7, the complete variable domain reads NAGVMQNPRHLVRRRGQEARLRCSPMKGHSHVYWYRQLPEEGLKFMVYLQKENIIDESGMPKERFSAEFPKEGPSILRIQQVVRGDSAAYFCASSPGQANYEQYFGPGTRLTVT.

This clonotype was detected many times. The chain links TRBV11-2 to TRBJ2-1, with D perhaps TRBD1 (5 bases). This CDR3 is 14 amino acids long. Trimming took off 1 base at V and 4 bases at J, with 8 bases between the two ends. Germline V gene lookup returns CDR1 SGHAT and CDR2 FQNNGV. This CDR3 reads CASSLAAGYNEQFF. Here the CDR3 DNA reads TGTGCCAGCAGCTTAGCGGCAGGGTACAATGAGCAGTTCTTC.

This clonotype was seen repeatedly, ten times or more. V is TRBV5-1 and J is TRBJ1-6; 12 nucleotides match TRBD1. Germline V gene sequence: CDR1 SGHRS, CDR2 YFSETQ. The CDR3 consists of 15 residues. With 3 bases clipped from V and 10 bases from J, the junction kept 5 bases outside the gene matches. CDR3 in DNA: TGCGCCAGCAGCTCGGGGACAGGGGGCCAATCACCCCTCCACTTT. Amino acids: CASSSGTGGQSPLHF.

The chain has TRBV9 and TRBJ2-5; D is uncertain. CDR3 size: 12 residues. V gave up 0 bases and J gave up 4 bases, with 4 bases separating them. The germline V gene encodes CDR1 SGDLS and CDR2 YYNGEE. DNA for the CDR3: TGTGCCAGCAGCGTAGAGGGAGAGACCCAGTACTTC. It translates to CASSVEGETQYF.

This clonotype was seen ten or more times. This chain links TRBV28 with TRBJ2-1; TRBD2 aligns across 11 bases. V shed 3 bases and J 11 bases; nucleotides not matched to a gene: 18. Germline values: CDR1 MDHEN, CDR2 SYDVKM. This CDR3 has 18 amino acids. CDR3 coding DNA: TGTGCCAGCAGTTTTGAGATAGCGGGAGGGCATAAACCTCTCAAGCAGTTCTTC. Translating gives CASSFEIAGGHKPLKQFF.

The CDR3 region is CASSQALRTEAFF. CDR3 coding DNA: TGTGCCAGCAGCCAAGCTTTGCGAACTGAAGCTTTCTTT. The gene calls are TRBV3-1 and TRBJ1-1; D remains ambiguous. This CDR3 is 13 amino acids long. The germline V gene encodes CDR1 LGHDT and CDR2 YNNKEL (reference sequence). Between the trimmed V and J ends, which lost 1 base and 5 bases, there was a span of 8 bases. The variable domain in full, with the rest retrieved from reference TRBV3-1 and TRBJ1-1, is DTAVSQTPKYLVTQMGNDKSIKCEQNLGHDTMYWYKQDSKKFLKIMFSYNNKELIINETVPNRFSPKSPDKAHLNLHINSLELGDSAVYFCASSQALRTEAFFGQGTRLTVV.

This clonotype was seen a few times. The rearrangement joins TRBV6-6 to TRBJ1-2; 7 bases line up with TRBD1. The CDR3 runs to 14 residues. V dropped 8 bases and J dropped 7; count of bases not matched to a gene: 13. CDR1 and CDR2 from the germline V gene are MNHNY and SVGAGI (reference sequence). This CDR3 reads CASAPTGRTGGYTF. The CDR3 bases are TGTGCCAGCGCACCGACAGGGAGGACGGGTGGCTACACCTTC.

In the case of this clonotype: One base away lies a much larger clone, so this may be a sequencing read error. The chain uses TRBV14 and TRBJ2-7; TRBD1 or TRBD2 may be the D gene (7 bases each). The CDR3 length is 15 residues. Germline CDR1 reads SGHDN; CDR2 reads FVKESK. CDR3 bases: TGTGCCAGCAGCCCCAGGGGGAGGGCTGGCTACGAGCTGTACTTC. Protein product: CASSPRGRAGYELYF.

The V call is TRBV28, the J call TRBJ1-2, with D unclear. The CDR3 consists of 12 residues. Germline assignment: CDR1 MDHEN and CDR2 SYDVKM. V lost 7 bases and J lost 8, with 14 bases in between. The CDR3, as DNA: TGTGCCAGCAAACTGGGGATAGGGGGCTACACCTTC. Protein sequence: CASKLGIGGYTF.

J is TRBJ2-3 and V is TRBV5-1; no clear D gene. Per germline, CDR1 SGHRS and CDR2 YFSETQ. This CDR3 comprises 14 residues. Trimming cost V 1 base and J 1 base, with 7 bases left between them. CDR3 sequence: CASSLQPGTDTQYF. The CDR3 bases are TGCGCCAGCAGCTTGCAACCTGGCACAGATACGCAGTATTTT.

This clonotype was counted a few times. This chain uses TRBV5-3 with TRBJ1-1; D uncertain. TRBV5-3 is filed as an ORF, its function uncertain. The CDR3 consists of 19 residues. Deletions cut 1 base from V and 3 bases from J, with 25 bases between. The CDR3 sequence: CARSLYPGTAGPRDTEAFF. The DNA of the CDR3 is TGTGCCAGAAGCTTGTATCCAGGTACAGCCGGACCGAGAGACACTGAAGCTTTCTTT.

This clonotype was observed a few times. This chain connects TRBV29-1 to TRBJ2-3; D may be TRBD1 or TRBD2 (5 bases each). V lost 3 bases and J 7 bases, leaving 14 bases between the germline ends. CDR1 is SQVTM and CDR2 is ANQGSEA in the germline V gene. The CDR3 is made up of 13 amino acids. This CDR3 is CSVDGTPRNTQYF. The CDR3 DNA sequence: TGCAGCGTTGACGGGACCCCGAGGAATACGCAGTATTTT.

This clonotype was recorded many times. The chain is built from TRBV5-1 and TRBJ1-1; weak D call: TRBD1 (5 bases). Looked up from germline, CDR1 is SGHRS and CDR2 is YFSETQ. Trimming took 0 bases from V and 1 from J, leaving 7 bases between them. This CDR3 is 14 amino acids long. The DNA of the CDR3 is TGCGCCAGCAGCTTGGAGGGGACGAACACTGAAGCTTTCTTT. It specifies CASSLEGTNTEAFF.

The CDR3 sequence: CASSYSRTSGSYEQYF. CDR3 bases: TGTGCCAGCAGTTACTCGAGGACTAGCGGGTCCTACGAGCAGTACTTC. The J gene is TRBJ2-7, the V gene TRBV6-2 or TRBV6-3; the match to TRBD2 covers 11 bases. CDR1 and CDR2 from the germline V gene are MNHEY and SVGEGT. After removal of 0 bases from V and 1 base from J, the junction contained 2 bases not matched to a gene. The CDR3 totals 16 residues.

This clonotype was observed a single time. The V gene is TRBV12-3 or TRBV12-4, the J gene TRBJ2-2, with D unclear. V lost 6 bases, J lost 3 bases, and 11 bases lay in between. This CDR3 contains 14 residues. CDR3: CASSPQEYTGELFF. The CDR3 DNA is TGTGCCAGCAGCCCCCAGGAGTACACCGGGGAGCTGTTTTTT.

The genes are TRBV27 and TRBJ2-7, with D perhaps matching TRBD2 (6 bases). Deletions cut 5 bases from V and 2 bases from J, with 19 bases between. This CDR3 comprises 16 residues. CDR1 is MNHEY, CDR2 SMNVEV, per germline (reference sequence). The CDR3 here is CASSPFGSGLPYEQYF. The CDR3 nucleotides read TGTGCCAGCAGTCCATTCGGGAGCGGCCTCCCCTACGAGCAGTACTTC.

This clonotype has a count of ten or more. This chain joins TRBV3-1 and TRBJ1-3; D gene ambiguous. Germline V lookup: CDR1 LGHDT, CDR2 YNNKEL (reference sequence). V gave up 0 bases and J gave up 0 bases, with 15 bases separating them. The CDR3 is 18 residues long. The CDR3 DNA reads as TGTGCCAGCAGCCAAGATCTGCCTGTACAGTCCTCTGGAAACACCATATATTTT. This sequence encodes CASSQDLPVQSSGNTIYF.

This clonotype was counted only a few times. The CDR3 DNA follows: TGTGCCAGCAGTCAGGGCAATCAGCCCCAGCATTTT. It codes for CASSQGNQPQHF. The chain is built from TRBV12-3 or TRBV12-4 and TRBJ1-5; D remains unclear. Trimming removed 5 bases at V and 2 bases at J, with 4 bases between. CDR3 length: 12 amino acids.

The rearrangement links TRBV29-1 to TRBJ2-3, with D unresolved. The CDR3 spans 12 residues. Looked up from germline, CDR1 is SQVTM and CDR2 is ANQGSEA. The V end was cut by 6 bases, the J end by 1 base, with 8 bases between. The CDR3 region has the DNA TGCAGCGTGGACGGAGGCACAGATACGCAGTATTTT. Translation gives CSVDGGTDTQYF.

The chain carries TRBV5-1 and TRBJ2-7; D gene unclear. V gave up 3 bases and J gave up 3 bases, with 16 bases separating them. This CDR3 contains 15 residues. The germline V gene encodes CDR1 SGHRS and CDR2 YFSETQ. CDR3 nucleotide sequence: TGCGCCAGCAGCTCCGGTCTGGTAGGAAACTACGAGCAGTACTTC. Its protein is CASSSGLVGNYEQYF. Based on the CDR3 plus reference TRBV5-1 and TRBJ2-7, the full variable domain is KAGVTQTPRYLIKTRGQQVTLSCSPISGHRSVSWYQQTPGQGLQFLFEYFSETQRNKGNFPGRFSGRQFSNSRSEMNVSTLELGDSALYLCASSSGLVGNYEQYFGPGTRLTVT.

V usage is TRBV12-3 or TRBV12-4 and J usage is TRBJ1-1, with D tentatively TRBD1 (5 bases). V was clipped by 6 bases and J by 1 base, with 12 bases between them. This CDR3 comprises 14 residues. The CDR3 reads CASSTGGKNTEAFF. CDR3 DNA sequence: TGTGCCAGCAGCACAGGAGGCAAGAACACTGAAGCTTTCTTT.